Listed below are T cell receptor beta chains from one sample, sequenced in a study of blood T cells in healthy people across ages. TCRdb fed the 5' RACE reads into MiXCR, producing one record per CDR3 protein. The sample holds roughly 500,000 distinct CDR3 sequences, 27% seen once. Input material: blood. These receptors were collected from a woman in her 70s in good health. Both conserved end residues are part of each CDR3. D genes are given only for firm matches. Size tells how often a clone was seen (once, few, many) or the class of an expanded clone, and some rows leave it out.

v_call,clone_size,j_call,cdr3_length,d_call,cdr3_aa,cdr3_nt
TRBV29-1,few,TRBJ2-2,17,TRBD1,CSVGTQGQGFNTGELFF,TGCAGCGTTGGCACACAGGGACAGGGGTTCAACACCGGGGAGCTGTTTTTT
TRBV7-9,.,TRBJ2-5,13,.,CASSSPFEETQYF,TGTGCCAGCAGCTCGCCATTTGAGGAGACCCAGTACTTC
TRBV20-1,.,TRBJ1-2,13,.,CSAKEQGHYGYTF,TGCAGTGCTAAGGAACAGGGCCACTATGGCTACACCTTC
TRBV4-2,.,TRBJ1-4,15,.,CASSQVGTHNEKLFF,TGTGCCAGCAGCCAAGTCGGGACACATAATGAAAAACTGTTTTTT
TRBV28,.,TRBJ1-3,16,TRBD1,CASSLGTGGTGNTIYF,TGTGCCAGCAGTTTAGGGACAGGGGGCACTGGAAACACCATATATTTT
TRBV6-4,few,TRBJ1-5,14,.,CASSPDISSWPQHF,TGTGCCAGCAGTCCTGACATCTCCTCTTGGCCCCAGCATTTT
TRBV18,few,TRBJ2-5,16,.,CASSPLASVGQETQYF,TGTGCCAGCTCACCACTGGCTAGCGTAGGCCAAGAGACCCAGTACTTC
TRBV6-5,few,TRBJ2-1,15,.,CASSYSFSGGNEQFF,TGTGCCAGCAGTTACTCGTTTTCCGGTGGCAATGAGCAGTTCTTC
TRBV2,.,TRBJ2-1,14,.,CASIYFGPNNEQFF,TGTGCCAGCATCTATTTTGGACCGAACAATGAGCAGTTCTTC
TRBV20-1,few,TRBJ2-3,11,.,CSAVGQNTQYF,TGCAGTGCTGTCGGACAGAATACGCAGTATTTT
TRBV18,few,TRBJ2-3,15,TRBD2,CASSAPGLTTDTQYF,TGTGCCAGCTCAGCACCGGGACTAACGACAGATACGCAGTATTTT
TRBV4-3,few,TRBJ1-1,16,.,CASSQRAVGMNTEAFF,TGCGCCAGCAGCCAACGGGCAGTGGGTATGAACACTGAAGCTTTCTTT
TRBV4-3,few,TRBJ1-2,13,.,CASSQDWAYGYTF,TGCGCCAGCAGCCAAGATTGGGCTTATGGCTACACCTTC
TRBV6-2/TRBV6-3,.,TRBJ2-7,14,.,CATRKEQISYEQYF,TGTGCCACCAGGAAGGAACAGATCTCCTACGAGCAGTACTTC
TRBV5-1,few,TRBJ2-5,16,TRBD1,CASSLAGTGLEKTQYF,TGCGCCAGCAGCTTGGCCGGGACAGGGCTCGAAAAGACCCAGTACTTC
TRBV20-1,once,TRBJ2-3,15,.,CSARDRVAGGNTRYF,.
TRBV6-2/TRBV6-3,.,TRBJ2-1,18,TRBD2,CASSYPSFGSGGKNEQFF,TGTGCCAGCAGTTACCCGAGTTTTGGCAGCGGGGGAAAGAATGAGCAGTTCTTC
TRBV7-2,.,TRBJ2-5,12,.,CASSYRDETQYF,TGTGCCAGCAGCTACAGGGATGAGACCCAGTACTTC
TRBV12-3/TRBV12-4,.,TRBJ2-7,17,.,CASSDRPLTGGDIEQYF,TGTGCCAGCAGCGACCGACCCCTGACAGGTGGGGACATCGAGCAGTACTTC
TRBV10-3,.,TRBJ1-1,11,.,CAISSGTEAFF,TGTGCCATCAGTTCCGGGACAGAAGCTTTCTTT
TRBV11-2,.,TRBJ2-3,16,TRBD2,CASSSQAGGAGDTQYF,TGTGCCAGCAGCTCCCAAGCGGGGGGGGCTGGAGATACGCAGTATTTT
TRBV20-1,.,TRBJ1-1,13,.,CSAEGGRSTEAFF,TGCAGTGCCGAGGGGGGGCGTAGTACTGAAGCTTTCTTT
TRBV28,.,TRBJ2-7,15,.,CASIQGRGIAYEQYF,TGTGCCAGCATCCAGGGGAGGGGGATCGCCTACGAGCAGTACTTC
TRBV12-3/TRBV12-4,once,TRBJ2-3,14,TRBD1,CASSFYRGRDTQYF,TGTGCCAGCAGTTTCTACAGGGGTCGAGATACGCAGTATTTT
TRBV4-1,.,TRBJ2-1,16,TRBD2,CASSQLRGDPYNEQFF,TGCGCCAGCAGCCAATTGCGGGGGGACCCCTACAATGAGCAGTTCTTC
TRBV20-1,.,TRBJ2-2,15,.,CSARPQGSNTGELFF,TGCAGTGCTAGGCCCCAGGGGTCGAACACCGGGGAGCTGTTTTTT
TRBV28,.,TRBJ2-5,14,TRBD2,CASSLWGLAETQYF,TGTGCCAGCAGTTTATGGGGACTAGCAGAGACCCAGTACTTC
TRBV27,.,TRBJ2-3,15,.,CASSSRLAYADTQYF,TGTGCCAGCAGTTCTCGTCTAGCGTACGCAGATACGCAGTATTTT
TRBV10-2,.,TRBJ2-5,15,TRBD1,CASSEGTGGEETQYF,TGCGCCAGCAGCGAGGGAACAGGGGGAGAAGAGACCCAGTACTTC
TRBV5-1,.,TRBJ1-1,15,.,CASSRVVGRLIEAFF,TGCGCCAGCAGCCGGGTGGTCGGAAGACTGATTGAAGCTTTCTTT
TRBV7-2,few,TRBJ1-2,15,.,CASSLAGLGGYGYTF,TGTGCCAGCAGCTTAGCCGGACTCGGGGGCTATGGCTACACCTTC
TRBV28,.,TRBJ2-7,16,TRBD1,CASSFRFVGQGHEQYF,TGTGCCAGCAGTTTTAGGTTCGTGGGACAGGGCCACGAGCAGTACTTC
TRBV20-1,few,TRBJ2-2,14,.,CSARWGTNTGELFF,TGCAGTGCTAGATGGGGTACAAACACCGGGGAGCTGTTTTTT
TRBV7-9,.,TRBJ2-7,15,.,CASSLGEISSYEQYF,TGTGCCAGCAGCTTAGGTGAGATCAGCTCCTACGAGCAGTACTTC
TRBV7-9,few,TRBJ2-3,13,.,CASRTRNTDTQYF,TGTGCCAGCAGGACTAGGAACACAGATACGCAGTATTTT
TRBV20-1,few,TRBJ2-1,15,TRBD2,CSAITGTSGVNEQFF,TGCAGTGCTATTACCGGGACTAGCGGGGTTAATGAGCAGTTCTTC
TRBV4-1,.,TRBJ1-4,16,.,CASSQSPRGRVEKLFF,TGCGCCAGCAGCCAATCTCCCCGGGGGCGCGTTGAAAAACTGTTTTTT
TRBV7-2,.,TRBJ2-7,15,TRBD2,CASSRSGGFSYEQYF,TGTGCCAGCAGTCGAAGCGGGGGCTTCTCCTACGAGCAGTACTTC
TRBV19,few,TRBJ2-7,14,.,CASSIPNRVLEQYF,TGTGCCAGTAGTATCCCGAATCGGGTATTGGAGCAGTACTTC